This is a list of T cell receptor beta chains from one sample in a study of Ad26.COV2.S vaccination and SARS-CoV-2 variants. Sequencing was performed with immunoSEQ multiplex PCR; in TCRdb, only in-frame clones are kept and a portion is missing. The sample carries over 200,000 clones, over 75% recorded once. This specimen was peripheral blood, taken in a trial of Ad26.COV2.S vaccine versus placebo. The source is a person between 18 and 59 years old who received the Ad26.COV2.S COVID-19 vaccine or a placebo. Each CDR3 is given with its conserved first and last residue. A D gene is named only where the DNA matches it firmly. Rows may omit the clone size; those that give it use once, few, many or a size class.

CDR3 DNA,CDR3 protein,V gene,clone size,J gene,D gene
TGTGCCAGCAGCTTCTCCACCTCCTCGGGAGATACGCAGTATTTT,CASSFSTSSGDTQYF,TRBV5-5,NA,TRBJ2-3,NA
TGTGCCAGCAGTTACAGGGATAATTCACCCCTCCACTTT,CASSYRDNSPLHF,TRBV6-2/TRBV6-3,many,TRBJ1-6,NA
TGTGCCAGCAGGGGCAAAGGGACTAGCATCGAGCAGTACTTC,CASRGKGTSIEQYF,TRBV28,NA,TRBJ2-7,TRBD2
TGTGCCAGCAGCCGGTCGGGACAGGTCTCCTACGAGCAGTACTTC,CASSRSGQVSYEQYF,TRBV3-1/TRBV3-2,NA,TRBJ2-7,TRBD1
TGTGCCAGCAGCCCCGCAGGGAGGGATTTTCGTGGCTACACCTTC,CASSPAGRDFRGYTF,TRBV9,once,TRBJ1-2,NA
TGTGCCAGCAGCCAAGCCCGGACCTACGAGCAGTACTTC,CASSQARTYEQYF,TRBV14,NA,TRBJ2-7,NA
TGTGCCAGTTCTGTTGGGGATACGCAGTATTTT,CASSVGDTQYF,TRBV19,NA,TRBJ2-3,NA
TGTGCTAGCAGCCCAAGTGGACGACTCTCCTACAATGAGCAGTTCTTC,CASSPSGRLSYNEQFF,TRBV7-7,once,TRBJ2-1,NA
TGTGCCAGCAGTTACGGCCAGGGGTCGGGAAAACTGTTTTTT,CASSYGQGSGKLFF,TRBV6-6,once,TRBJ1-4,NA
TGTGCCAGCAGCCAAGTGGGGACTACTCGGGAGCAGTACTTC,CASSQVGTTREQYF,TRBV14,NA,TRBJ2-7,TRBD2
TGCGCCAGCAGCCAACCCGGGACTAGCGGGAGGTACGAGCAGTACTTC,CASSQPGTSGRYEQYF,TRBV5-1,NA,TRBJ2-7,TRBD2
TGTGCCAGCAGTGAAGGGCCTATTGGCTACACCTTC,CASSEGPIGYTF,TRBV6-1,NA,TRBJ1-2,NA
TGTGCCAGTAGTCCCGGGACAAACACCGGGGAGCTGTTTTTT,CASSPGTNTGELFF,TRBV19,NA,TRBJ2-2,NA
TGTGCCAGTAGTATAGATCCAGACAGGGTTTATGGCTACACCTTC,CASSIDPDRVYGYTF,TRBV19,NA,TRBJ1-2,TRBD1
TGTGCCAGCAGCCTCACATGGACCCAAGAGACCCAGTACTTC,CASSLTWTQETQYF,TRBV2,once,TRBJ2-5,NA
TGTGCCAGCAGCCCACCGGGACAGAGACAAGAGACCCAGTACTTC,CASSPPGQRQETQYF,TRBV5-4,NA,TRBJ2-5,TRBD1
TGCGCCAGCAGCTTGGCCGGGACAGGGAACACCGGGGAGCTGTTTTTT,CASSLAGTGNTGELFF,TRBV5-1,NA,TRBJ2-2,TRBD1
TGTGCCAGCAGCTTTGCAGGGAGGGACAATGAGCAGTTCTTC,CASSFAGRDNEQFF,TRBV11-3,few,TRBJ2-1,TRBD2
TGTGCCAGCAGCCTAGAGGGGACAGAGTCCTACGAGCAGTACTTC,CASSLEGTESYEQYF,TRBV7-6,NA,TRBJ2-7,TRBD1
TGTGCCAGTAGTATGGGACAGAGGAACACTGAAGCTTTCTTT,CASSMGQRNTEAFF,TRBV19,once,TRBJ1-1,TRBD1
TGTGCCAGTAGTAACCTGCGGGGGAGGACTAGCGGAACCTACGAGCAGTACTTC,CASSNLRGRTSGTYEQYF,TRBV19,NA,TRBJ2-7,TRBD2
TGTGCCAGCTCACAGGGGCCAGGGGAGAACAAGCCCCAGCATTTT,CASSQGPGENKPQHF,TRBV18,few,TRBJ1-5,NA
TGTGCCAGCAGTGAGGACAGGGTCCCTAGCACAGATACGCAGTATTTT,CASSEDRVPSTDTQYF,TRBV25-1,NA,TRBJ2-3,TRBD1
TGTGCCAGTGGACATAGCCCCTACAATGAGCAGTTCTTC,CASGHSPYNEQFF,TRBV7-8,NA,TRBJ2-1,NA
TGTGCCAGCAATCCAGCGGGGGGAGGGAGGAATGAGCAGTTCTTC,CASNPAGGGRNEQFF,TRBV6-5,NA,TRBJ2-1,TRBD2
TGTGCCAGCAGCCCAGCAACAGGGTACCCCACTGAAGCTTTCTTT,CASSPATGYPTEAFF,TRBV7-9,NA,TRBJ1-1,NA
TGTGCCAGCTCACCAGCGGGCCGCACAGATACGCAGTATTTT,CASSPAGRTDTQYF,TRBV18,NA,TRBJ2-3,NA
TGTGCCAGCAGCCCTCAAGGCGGGGGCAGGGGGTATGGCTACACCTTC,CASSPQGGGRGYGYTF,TRBV27,NA,TRBJ1-2,TRBD1
TGTGCCAGCAGCCAAGATACCCGGGGAACTGAAGCTTTCTTT,CASSQDTRGTEAFF,TRBV3-1/TRBV3-2,once,TRBJ1-1,NA
TGTGCCAGCAAGTATGGGGACAGGGAAAATCAGCCCCAGCATTTT,CASKYGDRENQPQHF,TRBV28,NA,TRBJ1-5,TRBD1
TGTGCCAGCAGTCGGACTGGCTACCAAGAGACCCAGTACTTC,CASSRTGYQETQYF,TRBV6-5,NA,TRBJ2-5,NA
TGTGCCACCAGCACCGCGGGACGGGACAATGAAAAACTGTTTTTT,CATSTAGRDNEKLFF,TRBV15,NA,TRBJ1-4,NA
TGTGCCAGCAGCCCCGCCGAGGACAGGATCGGCTACACCTTC,CASSPAEDRIGYTF,TRBV7-2,NA,TRBJ1-2,TRBD1
TGTGCCAGCCCGCCTTCGTCGGGGCGAGCAGATACGCAGTATTTT,CASPPSSGRADTQYF,TRBV2,NA,TRBJ2-3,NA
TGTGCCAGCAGTGTTGGGCTTAATGAAAAACTGTTTTTT,CASSVGLNEKLFF,TRBV2,NA,TRBJ1-4,NA
TGCGCCAGCAGGGACAGCCTTAAATATAGCAATCAGCCCCAGCATTTT,CASRDSLKYSNQPQHF,TRBV10-2,few,TRBJ1-5,NA
TGCAGTGCTAGTGGTCGTTCGAGCGTCCCCTACGAGCAGTACTTC,CSASGRSSVPYEQYF,TRBV20-1,NA,TRBJ2-7,NA
TGCAGTGCTAGTCCCTTAGCGGCTAGCACAGATACGCAGTATTTT,CSASPLAASTDTQYF,TRBV20-1,NA,TRBJ2-3,NA
TGTGCCAGCAGCCATGGCAGGACCGGAGGAAACACCATATATTTT,CASSHGRTGGNTIYF,TRBV5-8,NA,TRBJ1-3,NA
TGTGCCACCAGTGATTTCGGGAACACCATATATTTT,CATSDFGNTIYF,TRBV24-1,NA,TRBJ1-3,NA
TGTGCCATCAGTGTGGGGGCTCGAAACCAAGAGACCCAGTACTTC,CAISVGARNQETQYF,TRBV10-3,NA,TRBJ2-5,NA
TGTGCCAGCAGCTTCGGGGTAGCGGGAGGACCTATTTCCTACAATGAGCAGTTCTTC,CASSFGVAGGPISYNEQFF,TRBV5-4,NA,TRBJ2-1,TRBD2
TGTGCCAGCAGCCCGACAGGGTTCTATGGCTACACCTTC,CASSPTGFYGYTF,TRBV6-5,NA,TRBJ1-2,TRBD1
TGTGCCAGCACCCTAACTGGGGGGGGTTTAGGGGCTTTCTTT,CASTLTGGGLGAFF,TRBV28,NA,TRBJ1-1,NA
TGTGCCAGCAGCTCAACTACTACGGGACTCTCCTACGAGCAGTACTTC,CASSSTTTGLSYEQYF,TRBV7-2,NA,TRBJ2-7,NA
TGTGCCAGCAGCCCTCCCCGGACAGGGTATTCCTATAATTCACCCCTCCACTTT,CASSPPRTGYSYNSPLHF,TRBV28,NA,TRBJ1-6,TRBD1
TGTGCCAGCAGCTTGGAAGTTCAGCGGGACTACAATGAGCAGTTCTTC,CASSLEVQRDYNEQFF,TRBV5-4,NA,TRBJ2-1,TRBD2
TGTGCCAGTAGTATTTCAGCGGGAGTCTCCTACGAGCAGTACTTC,CASSISAGVSYEQYF,TRBV19,NA,TRBJ2-7,TRBD2
TGTGCCAGTAGTCCATACGGGGCAGCTAACTATGGCTACACCTTC,CASSPYGAANYGYTF,TRBV19,NA,TRBJ1-2,NA
TGTGCCAGCAGCTTAGGGGGGACTTGGCGGACCACTGAAGCTTTCTTT,CASSLGGTWRTTEAFF,TRBV7-8,NA,TRBJ1-1,NA
TGTGCCAGCAGTTACTTCACAGGCTATAATTCACCCCTCCACTTT,CASSYFTGYNSPLHF,TRBV6-5,NA,TRBJ1-6,NA
TGTGCCAGCAGTGAAGCGGGAGTTTTGGGGAATGAGCAGTTCTTC,CASSEAGVLGNEQFF,TRBV25-1,NA,TRBJ2-1,TRBD2
TGTGCCAGCAGCTTACAGGGCTCTGGAAACACCATATATTTT,CASSLQGSGNTIYF,TRBV7-2,NA,TRBJ1-3,NA
TGTGCCATCGGAGTAAATTCACCCCTCCACTTT,CAIGVNSPLHF,TRBV27,once,TRBJ1-6,NA
TGTGCCACCAGTGATTTTAACAGGGGCTACGAGCAGTACTTC,CATSDFNRGYEQYF,TRBV24-1,NA,TRBJ2-7,TRBD1